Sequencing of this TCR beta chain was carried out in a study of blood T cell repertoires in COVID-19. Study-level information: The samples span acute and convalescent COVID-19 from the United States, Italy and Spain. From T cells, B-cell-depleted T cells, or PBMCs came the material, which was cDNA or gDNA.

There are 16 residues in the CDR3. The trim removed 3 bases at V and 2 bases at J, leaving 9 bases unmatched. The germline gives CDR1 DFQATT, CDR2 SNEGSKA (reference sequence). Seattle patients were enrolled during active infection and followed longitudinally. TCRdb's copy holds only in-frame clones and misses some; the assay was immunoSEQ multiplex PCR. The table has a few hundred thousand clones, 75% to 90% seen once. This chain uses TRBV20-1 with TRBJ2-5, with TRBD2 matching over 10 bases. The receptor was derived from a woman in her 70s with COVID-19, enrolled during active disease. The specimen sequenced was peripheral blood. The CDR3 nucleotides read TGCAGTGCTAGTTGGCTAGCGGGGGCGGGGCAAGAGACCCAGTACTTC. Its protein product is CSASWLAGAGQETQYF.